These 30 T cell receptor beta chains share one sample of origin, sequenced in a study of T-cell reconstitution after alpha-beta-depleted transplantation in children (TCRdb year 2016). Libraries were built with PCR. The data were produced on an Illumina HiSeq 2500. Molecular barcoding was employed in the preparation of TCR libraries, with unique molecular identifiers being used to normalize TCRbeta repertoire quantification. TCRdb trimmed public reads at Q25 via fastp, called clones via MiXCR and kept in-frame beta chains. Each entry merges the rows of one CDR3 protein and shows their most common DNA and genes. The sample records 670,000 or so distinct CDR3 sequences, about 12% of which are singletons. Roughly 0.84% of the sample is in the top ten clones. The sample's treatment or condition label is to be understood as: allogeneic hematopoietic cell transplantation with graft depleted of TCRalphabeta T cells and CD19 B cells.

Material: PBMCs, obtained before TCRalphabeta/CD19-depleted stem cell transplant. These receptors originate from a girl aged 2 to 9 with congenital amegakaryocytic thrombocytopenia, due to receive a stem cell transplant.

This clonotype has a handful of counts. V is TRBV4-1 and J is TRBJ2-1, with TRBD2 matching over 13 bases. The CDR3 sequence is 19 residues long. The ends lost 1 base at V and 2 bases at J; junction bases unmatched: 8. From germline, CDR1 is MGHRA and CDR2 YSYEKL. CDR3 sequence (DNA): TGCGCCAGCAGCCAAGCACCTACTAGCGGGAGGGCCGCCTACAATGAGCAGTTCTTC. Its protein is CASSQAPTSGRAAYNEQFF.

This clonotype was recorded at least ten times. In DNA, the CDR3 is TGTGCCAGCAGCCCTCCAGGGACAGGGAGGGATGAGCAGTTCTTC. It translates to CASSPPGTGRDEQFF. J is TRBJ2-1 and V is TRBV12-3 or TRBV12-4; 9 bases agree with TRBD1. The CDR3 extends over 15 amino acids. The junction had 11 bases not matched to a gene; V was cut back by 6 bases and J by 8 bases.

This clonotype was picked up a small number of times. The chain links TRBV15 to TRBJ2-7; 9 bases align to TRBD2. This CDR3 has 15 amino acids. V lost 1 base to trimming and J lost 0 bases; unmatched junction nucleotides: 1. Germline loops: CDR1 LNHNV, CDR2 YYDKDF (reference sequence). CDR3 sequence: CATSRASGDSYEQYF. CDR3 DNA sequence: TGTGCCACCAGCAGAGCTAGCGGGGACTCCTACGAGCAGTACTTC.

This clonotype was observed at least ten times. The chain recombines TRBV6-2 or TRBV6-3 with TRBJ1-1, with a possible D match to TRBD1 (5 bases). Germline V gives CDR1 MNHEY, CDR2 SVGEGT. V lost 7 bases and J 7 bases, leaving 10 bases between the germline ends. The CDR3 totals 11 residues. CDR3 amino acids: CASNQGYEAFF. CDR3 DNA sequence: TGTGCCAGCAACCAGGGATATGAAGCTTTCTTT.

The sample holds many counts of this clonotype. The chain has TRBV3-1 and TRBJ2-3; TRBD1 or TRBD2 may be the D gene (5 bases each). Looked up from germline, CDR1 is LGHDT and CDR2 is YNNKEL (reference sequence). V lost 0 bases, J lost 3 bases, and 22 bases lay in between. The CDR3 is 19 residues long. CDR3 DNA: TGTGCCAGCAGCCAAGATTCGACTACCGGGACGGCCCTTACAGATACGCAGTATTTT. This gives the protein CASSQDSTTGTALTDTQYF.

This clonotype was picked up a small number of times. The rearrangement joins TRBV7-9 to TRBJ2-5; D is perhaps TRBD1 (6 bases). V shed 1 base and J shed 1 base, with 13 bases lying between them. Per the germline V gene, CDR1 is SEHNR and CDR2 is FQNEAQ (reference sequence). The CDR3 runs to 16 residues. This CDR3 reads CASSLGGQRGQETQYF. Written as DNA, the CDR3 is TGTGCCAGCAGCTTAGGAGGACAGAGGGGCCAAGAGACCCAGTACTTC.

The V gene is TRBV6-1, the J gene TRBJ2-7; D is unresolved. The CDR3 has 11 residues. Germline V lookup: CDR1 MNHNS, CDR2 SASEGT. Trimming stripped 3 bases from V and 5 bases from J, with 5 bases between. CDR3 bases: TGTGCCAGCAGTGAGGATAACGAGCAGTACTTC. This sequence encodes CASSEDNEQYF.

The chain recombines TRBV15 with TRBJ2-1, with D possibly TRBD2 on 5 matching bases. The V end was cut by 8 bases, the J end by 0 bases, with 8 bases between. This CDR3 is 13 amino acids long. Germline values: CDR1 LNHNV, CDR2 YYDKDF (reference sequence). The CDR3 DNA follows: TGTGCCACCGACGGGAACTCCTACAATGAGCAGTTCTTC. It encodes CATDGNSYNEQFF.

This clonotype was recorded once. This could be a read error, since a much larger clone is one nucleotide away. The chain joins TRBV5-1 to TRBJ2-2, with 11 bases aligning to TRBD1. With 4 bases clipped from V and 6 bases from J, the junction kept 2 bases outside the gene matches. This CDR3 has 14 amino acids. Per germline, CDR1 SGHRS and CDR2 YFSETQ. The CDR3: CASSGGQGAGELFF. Here the CDR3 DNA reads TGCGCCAGCAGCGGGGGACAGGGGGCCGGGGAGCTGTTTTTT.

This clonotype was detected many times. This sequence joins TRBV7-9 and TRBJ2-1, with D maybe TRBD2 (6 bases). Trimming took off 5 bases at V and 5 bases at J, with 10 bases between the two ends. Germline values: CDR1 SEHNR, CDR2 FQNEAQ (reference sequence). The CDR3 spans 13 residues. The CDR3 bases are TGTGCCAGCAGCCCGACGGGAGACAATGAGCAGTTCTTC. Protein product: CASSPTGDNEQFF.

In its sample, this clonotype was seen many times. The chain links TRBV4-1 to TRBJ2-5; a possible D gene is TRBD1 (6 bases). The germline gives CDR1 MGHRA, CDR2 YSYEKL. Trimming shortened V by 4 bases and J by 5 bases, and 14 bases separated the two germline ends. The CDR3 has 14 amino acids. The CDR3 protein is CASSPQGLGETQYF. The CDR3 DNA is TGCGCCAGCAGCCCGCAGGGGCTAGGGGAGACCCAGTACTTC.

This clonotype has a count of ten or more. V and J are TRBV15 and TRBJ2-5; a possible D gene is TRBD2 (5 bases). This CDR3 comprises 14 residues. Trimming stripped 2 bases from V and 1 base from J, with 8 bases between. The germline CDR1 and CDR2 sequences are LNHNV and YYDKDF (reference sequence). The CDR3 protein is CATSRRRAQETQYF. In nucleotides, the CDR3 is TGTGCCACCAGCAGACGGCGGGCCCAAGAGACCCAGTACTTC.

This clonotype was seen ten or more times. The chain employs TRBV29-1 and TRBJ2-7; perhaps TRBD2 as D (7 bases). This CDR3 has 14 residues. Trimming removed 2 bases at V and 6 bases at J, with 17 bases between. Germline V CDR1 and CDR2: SQVTM, ANQGSEA. CDR3 DNA: TGCAGCGTTGAAATGCGGGGGCGCAGGGTCGAGCAGTACTTC. The encoded protein is CSVEMRGRRVEQYF.

This clonotype showed up many times. Here the CDR3 DNA reads TGTGCCTGGAGTGTACAAGAGACCCAGTACTTC. Protein: CAWSVQETQYF. The J gene is TRBJ2-5, the V gene TRBV30; no reliable D call. This CDR3 has 11 amino acids. V dropped 0 bases and J dropped 2 bases, with 1 base sitting between them. The V gene's germline CDR1 is GTSNPN and CDR2 SVGIG (reference sequence).

Only a few counts were recorded for this clonotype. V and J are TRBV12-5 and TRBJ2-1; 9 bases are shared with TRBD2. V trimming: 6 bases; J trimming: 9 bases; junction bases outside the gene matches: 12. CDR1 LGHNT and CDR2 FRNRAP come from the germline V gene. The CDR3 contains 15 residues. The CDR3 DNA reads as TGTGCTAGTGGACCACCGGGACTAGCATATCTTGAGCAGTTCTTC. Protein product: CASGPPGLAYLEQFF.

Many counts were recorded for this clonotype. The V gene is TRBV20-1, the J gene TRBJ2-3; 8 positions match TRBD1. The CDR3 covers 15 residues. V lost 2 bases and J lost 3; bases outside the gene matches: 7. The germline gives CDR1 DFQATT, CDR2 SNEGSKA (reference sequence). The CDR3 loop reads CSARSGGRRTDTQYF. In DNA, the CDR3 is TGCAGTGCTAGATCAGGGGGCAGGAGGACAGATACGCAGTATTTT.

J is TRBJ2-7 and V is TRBV7-9, with a weak D call TRBD2 (5 bases). This CDR3 spans 13 amino acids. Germline loops: CDR1 SEHNR, CDR2 FQNEAQ (reference sequence). The V gene lost 4 bases and the J gene lost 4 bases, with 11 bases spanning the gap. CDR3 DNA sequence: TGTGCCAGCAGCTCTTCGACTACATACGAGCAGTACTTC. This sequence encodes CASSSSTTYEQYF. The whole variable domain, filled in from reference TRBV7-9 and TRBJ2-7, reads DTGVSQNPRHKITKRGQNVTFRCDPISEHNRLYWYRQTLGQGPEFLTYFQNEAQLEKSRLLSDRFSAERPKGSFSTLEIQRTEQGDSAMYLCASSSSTTYEQYFGPGTRLTVT.

The table lists this clonotype with many counts. The V call is TRBV5-1, the J call TRBJ2-1; 8 bases match TRBD2. V dropped 4 bases and J dropped 8; count of bases not matched to a gene: 11. The CDR3 consists of 15 residues. Germline assignment: CDR1 SGHRS and CDR2 YFSETQ. The CDR3: CASSRDGTRGDEQFF. In DNA, the CDR3 is TGCGCCAGCAGCAGGGACGGGACTAGGGGGGATGAGCAGTTCTTC.

The V and J genes are TRBV20-1 and TRBJ2-1, with a weak D call TRBD1 (5 bases). The CDR3 length is 13 residues. V lost 4 bases and J 9 bases, leaving 16 bases between the germline ends. From germline, CDR1 is DFQATT and CDR2 SNEGSKA (reference sequence). The CDR3 protein is CSANLLGALEQFF. In DNA form, the CDR3 reads TGCAGTGCTAACCTTCTTGGGGCGCTTGAGCAGTTCTTC.

This clonotype was detected many times. The chain employs TRBV7-2 and TRBJ2-7, with a weak D call TRBD2 (6 bases). Looked up from germline, CDR1 is SGHTA and CDR2 is FQGNSA. Trimming removed 5 bases from V and 6 bases from J, with 17 bases in between. The CDR3 length is 14 residues. CDR3 DNA sequence: TGTGCCAGCAGCAAACCGGGACTTTTTGTCGAGCAGTACTTC. As protein: CASSKPGLFVEQYF.

This clonotype has ten or more counts. The genes are TRBV5-1 and TRBJ2-7; tentatively, D is TRBD1 (5 bases). The CDR3 runs to 12 residues. Trimming removed 3 bases at V and 4 bases at J, with 8 bases between. The germline CDR1 and CDR2 sequences are SGHRS and YFSETQ. The CDR3: CASSSQDYEQYF. The CDR3 bases are TGCGCCAGCAGCTCACAGGATTACGAGCAGTACTTC.

V and J are TRBV5-1 and TRBJ2-2, with D possibly matching TRBD2 (6 bases). V was trimmed by 5 bases and J by 1 base, leaving 18 bases between them. Germline V gives CDR1 SGHRS, CDR2 YFSETQ. The CDR3 has 17 amino acids. CDR3 in DNA: TGCGCCAGCAGAGGGACTTACACTTCAAAGAACACCGGGGAGCTGTTTTTT. Translated, it gives CASRGTYTSKNTGELFF.

The chain uses TRBV18 and TRBJ2-3, with D perhaps TRBD2 (5 bases). With 7 bases removed from V and 4 bases from J, the gap between germline ends came to 15 bases. The CDR3 is made up of 14 amino acids. Germline V gene lookup returns CDR1 KGHSH and CDR2 LQKENI. The CDR3 sequence is CASFSGGAPDTQYF. The CDR3 DNA reads as TGTGCCAGCTTCAGCGGAGGAGCGCCAGATACGCAGTATTTT.

This clonotype was seen only a few times. The chain employs TRBV6-2 or TRBV6-3 and TRBJ2-2; TRBD2 agrees at 14 bases. The V and J ends lost 4 bases and 0 bases, in that order; junction bases with no gene match: 22. This CDR3 comprises 24 residues. The germline CDR1 and CDR2 sequences are MNHEY and SVGEGT. The CDR3 nucleotides are TGTGCCAGCAGTTGGGGACTAGCGGGAGTTTGGGGATCCACGAAAATGACGAACACCGGGGAGCTGTTTTTT. It encodes CASSWGLAGVWGSTKMTNTGELFF.

This clonotype has ten or more counts. This chain uses TRBV7-2 with TRBJ2-2; D unclear. CDR1 is SGHTA and CDR2 is FQGNSA in the germline V gene. CDR3 size: 15 residues. The germline V and J ends were trimmed by 2 bases and 0 bases, with 7 bases remaining between them. The CDR3 region is CASSLFLTNTGELFF. The CDR3 DNA reads TGTGCCAGCAGCTTATTTCTTACGAACACCGGGGAGCTGTTTTTT.

This sequence joins TRBV5-1 and TRBJ1-2; D is undetermined. The CDR3 is made up of 13 amino acids. In germline, CDR1 is SGHRS, CDR2 YFSETQ. Trimming shortened V by 5 bases and J by 3 bases, and 11 bases separated the two germline ends. The CDR3 nucleotides are TGCGCCAGCAGGGGGATTGCAGACTATGGCTACACCTTC. Its protein product is CASRGIADYGYTF.

This clonotype has at least ten counts. V and J are TRBV28 and TRBJ2-5, with TRBD2 as a possible D gene (6 bases). CDR1 is MDHEN, CDR2 SYDVKM, per germline. V lost 2 bases and J 2 bases, leaving 15 bases between the germline ends. The CDR3 is 16 amino acids. CDR3 DNA sequence: TGTGCCAGCAGTTTAAACCTTGTGGGGGGACAAGAGACCCAGTACTTC. Its protein is CASSLNLVGGQETQYF. Supplemented by reference TRBV28 and TRBJ2-5, the full variable domain reads DVKVTQSSRYLVKRTGEKVFLECVQDMDHENMFWYRQDPGLGLRLIYFSYDVKMKEKGDIPEGYSVSREKKERFSLILESASTNQTSMYLCASSLNLVGGQETQYFGPGTRLLVL.

The chain has TRBV5-1 and TRBJ2-1; 8 positions agree with TRBD2. There are 15 residues in the CDR3. Germline CDR1 and CDR2: SGHRS and YFSETQ. Losses at the gene ends were 2 bases for V and 6 bases for J; bases not matched to a gene: 7. CDR3 sequence: CASSFQAGEANEQFF. The CDR3 DNA sequence: TGCGCCAGCAGCTTCCAAGCGGGAGAGGCCAATGAGCAGTTCTTC.

This clonotype was counted ten times or more. The chain uses TRBV20-1 and TRBJ1-2, with TRBD1 as a possible D gene (5 bases). The germline gives CDR1 DFQATT, CDR2 SNEGSKA (reference sequence). Deletions cut 2 bases from V and 0 bases from J, with 13 bases between. The CDR3 is made up of 15 amino acids. This CDR3 reads CSARTIGGANYGYTF. The CDR3 coding sequence is TGCAGTGCTAGAACCATCGGGGGAGCTAACTATGGCTACACCTTC.

This clonotype was detected many times. The chain uses TRBV20-1 and TRBJ1-1; no clear D. CDR3 length: 13 amino acids. Germline CDR1 is DFQATT and CDR2 is SNEGSKA (reference sequence). Trimming took 1 base from V and 2 from J, leaving 8 bases between them. In DNA form, the CDR3 reads TGCAGTGCTAGAGTTAAGGGAAACACTGAAGCTTTCTTT. Translated, it gives CSARVKGNTEAFF.